This TCR beta chain was found in a study of blood T cell repertoires in COVID-19. Study-level background: Researchers got acute and convalescent COVID-19 samples from the United States, Italy and Spain. T cells, B-cell-depleted T cells, or PBMCs supplied cDNA or gDNA.

TCRdb's copy holds only in-frame clones and misses some; the assay was immunoSEQ multiplex PCR. This table holds about 240,000 clones, just under 85% found once. This CDR3 is built from 16 residues. CDR1 and CDR2 (germline): SGHDT, YYEEEE. J was trimmed by 3 bases and V by 2 bases; bases with no gene match: 6. This chain joins TRBV5-6 and TRBJ2-3; 10 bases agree with TRBD2. The receptor comes from a woman of 80 years or more with acute or convalescent COVID-19. Input material: peripheral blood. The CDR3 sequence: CASSFPAGGTTDTQYF. The DNA for the CDR3 is TGTGCCAGCAGCTTTCCAGCGGGGGGGACGACAGATACGCAGTATTTT.